Each of the 4 T cell receptor beta chains below was sequenced from the same sample in a study of cytomegalovirus exposure and HLA in healthy donors. PCR primers comprised 60 Vbeta and 13 Jbeta primers. Sequencing used immunoSEQ multiplex PCR; TCRdb keeps in-frame clones, though not all of them. The sample holds 70,000 to 90,000 clones, more than 60% seen once. Material: PBMCs. The receptor set was obtained from a middle-aged man in good health and CMV-seronegative.

This chain joins TRBV6-5 and TRBJ1-4; 9 nucleotides match TRBD1. The V gene end was trimmed by 6 bases and the J gene end by 3 bases; junction bases not matched to a gene: 2. CDR1 is MNHEY, CDR2 SVGAGI, per germline. There are 14 residues in the CDR3. CDR3 bases: TGTGCCAGCAGGAGACAGGGGGCTAATGAAAAACTGTTTTTT. Translating gives CASRRQGANEKLFF.

This chain links TRBV7-6 with TRBJ1-3, with unresolved D. Trimming took off 0 bases at V and 0 bases at J, with 12 bases between the two ends. Germline V gene sequence: CDR1 SGHVS, CDR2 FNYEAQ. The CDR3 consists of 17 residues. The CDR3 nucleotides are TGTGCCAGCAGCTTAGCAGGAGAGAGGGTCTCTGGAAACACCATATATTTT. It translates to CASSLAGERVSGNTIYF. The full variable domain, with the rest looked up from reference TRBV7-6 and TRBJ1-3, is GAGVSQSPRYKVTKRGQDVALRCDPISGHVSLYWYRQALGQGPEFLTYFNYEAQQDKSGLPNDRFSAERPEGSISTLTIQRTEQRDSAMYRCASSLAGERVSGNTIYFGEGSWLTVV.

The chain joins TRBV6-6 to TRBJ1-5; a weak D match, TRBD1 (6 bases). This CDR3 contains 14 residues. V was shortened by 7 bases and J by 2 bases, with 12 bases between the two germline ends. CDR1 and CDR2 (germline): MNHNY, SVGAGI (reference sequence). The CDR3 nucleotides read TGTGCCAGCAAGGGGGGGGCGGGCAATCAGCCCCAGCATTTT. Protein: CASKGGAGNQPQHF.

The chain's CDR3 is CASKSTGTGNTIYF. DNA for the CDR3: TGTGCCAGCAAAAGTACAGGGACTGGAAACACCATATATTTT. This rearrangement joins TRBV28 to TRBJ1-3; possible D gene TRBD1, 6 bases. Trimming cost V 7 bases and J 2 bases, with 12 bases left between them. This CDR3 spans 14 amino acids. Germline V gene sequence: CDR1 MDHEN, CDR2 SYDVKM.